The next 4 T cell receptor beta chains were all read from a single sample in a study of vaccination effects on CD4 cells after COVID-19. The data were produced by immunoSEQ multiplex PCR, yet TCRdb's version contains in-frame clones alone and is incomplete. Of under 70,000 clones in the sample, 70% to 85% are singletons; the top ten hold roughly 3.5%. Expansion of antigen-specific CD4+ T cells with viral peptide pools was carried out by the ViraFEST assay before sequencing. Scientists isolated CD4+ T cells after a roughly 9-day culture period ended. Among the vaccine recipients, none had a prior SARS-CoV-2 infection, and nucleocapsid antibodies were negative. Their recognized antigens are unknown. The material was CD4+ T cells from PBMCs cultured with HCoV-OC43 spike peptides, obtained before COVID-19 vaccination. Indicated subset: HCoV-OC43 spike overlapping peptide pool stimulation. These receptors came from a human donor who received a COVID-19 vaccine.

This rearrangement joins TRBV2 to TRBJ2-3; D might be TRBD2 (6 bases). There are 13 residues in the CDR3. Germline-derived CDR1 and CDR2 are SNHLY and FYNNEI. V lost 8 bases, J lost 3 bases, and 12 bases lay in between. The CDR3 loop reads CASCGRRTDTQYF. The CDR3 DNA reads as TGTGCCAGCTGTGGGAGGAGGACAGATACGCAGTATTTT.

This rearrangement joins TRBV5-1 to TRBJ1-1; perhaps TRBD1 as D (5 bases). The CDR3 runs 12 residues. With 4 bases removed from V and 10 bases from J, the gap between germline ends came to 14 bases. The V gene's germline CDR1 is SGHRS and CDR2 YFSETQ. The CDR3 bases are TGCGCCAGCAGCCGGGACCAAGGGGTAGCTTTCTTT. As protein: CASSRDQGVAFF.

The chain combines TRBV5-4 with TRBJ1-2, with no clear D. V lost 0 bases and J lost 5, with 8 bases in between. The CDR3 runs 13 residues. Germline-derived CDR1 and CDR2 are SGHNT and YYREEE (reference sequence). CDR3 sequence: CASSLGRNYGYTF. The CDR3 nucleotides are TGTGCCAGCAGCTTGGGACGGAATTATGGCTACACCTTC.

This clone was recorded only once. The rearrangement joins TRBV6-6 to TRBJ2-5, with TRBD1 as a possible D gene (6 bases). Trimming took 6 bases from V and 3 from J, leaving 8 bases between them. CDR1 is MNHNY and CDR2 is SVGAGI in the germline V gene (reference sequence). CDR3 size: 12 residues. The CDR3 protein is CASRDRKETQYF. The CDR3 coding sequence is TGTGCCAGCAGGGACAGAAAAGAGACCCAGTACTTC.